This TCR beta chain emerged from a study of blood T cell repertoires in COVID-19. CDR1 and CDR2 (germline): SGHTA, FQGTGA. The CDR3 loop spans 18 amino acids. The J segment lost 4 bases and the V segment lost 1 base, leaving 13 bases of the junction unmatched. The method was immunoSEQ multiplex PCR; TCRdb's version includes in-frame clones alone and lacks a portion of them. The repertoire consists of 90,000 to 100,000 clones, with 85% to 90% occurring once and the leading ten covering over 15%. Sequencing was performed on peripheral blood. This clonotype was obtained from a human donor in a cohort sampled during active COVID-19. This sequence joins TRBV7-3 and TRBJ1-2, with 9 positions matching TRBD1. CDR3 sequence reads: CASSLMHRGPLRFYGYTF. In DNA form, the CDR3 reads TGTGCCAGCAGCTTAATGCACAGGGGGCCTCTGAGGTTCTATGGCTACACCTTC.